This T cell receptor beta chain was sequenced in a study of blood T cell repertoires in COVID-19. Across the study: Sample material is recorded as cDNA or gDNA derived from T cells, B-cell-depleted T cells, or PBMCs.

The data were produced by immunoSEQ multiplex PCR, yet TCRdb's version contains in-frame clones alone and is incomplete. The data show 150,000 or so clones, about nine tenths seen once. CDR3 length: 16 residues. V trimming: 6 bases; J trimming: 3 bases; junction bases outside the gene matches: 11. The germline V gene encodes CDR1 MDHEN and CDR2 SYDVKM. The study drew participants aged about 18 to 95 years from about two dozen US areas. A case of COVID-19 had been met by exposed participants within 2 weeks before study entry. The sample consisted of PBMCs or T cells enriched from blood (not recorded which). The chain couples TRBV28 to TRBJ2-5, with 9 bases that match TRBD1. The sequence derives from a woman aged 40 to 50 who had been exposed to COVID-19. CDR3 bases: TGTGCCAGCAGCCTTAACCCCGGGACAGGGAAAGAGACCCAGTACTTC. Its translation: CASSLNPGTGKETQYF.